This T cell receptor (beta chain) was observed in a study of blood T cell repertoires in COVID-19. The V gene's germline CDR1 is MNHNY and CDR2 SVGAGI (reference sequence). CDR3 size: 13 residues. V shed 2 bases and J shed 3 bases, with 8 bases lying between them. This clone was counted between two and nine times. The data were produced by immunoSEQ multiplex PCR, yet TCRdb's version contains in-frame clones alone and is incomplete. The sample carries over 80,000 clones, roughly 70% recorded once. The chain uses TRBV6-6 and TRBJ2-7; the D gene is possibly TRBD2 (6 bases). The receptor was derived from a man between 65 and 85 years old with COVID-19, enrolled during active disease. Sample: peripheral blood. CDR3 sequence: CASSYDGGYEQYF. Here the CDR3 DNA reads TGTGCCAGCAGTTACGACGGGGGCTACGAGCAGTACTTC.